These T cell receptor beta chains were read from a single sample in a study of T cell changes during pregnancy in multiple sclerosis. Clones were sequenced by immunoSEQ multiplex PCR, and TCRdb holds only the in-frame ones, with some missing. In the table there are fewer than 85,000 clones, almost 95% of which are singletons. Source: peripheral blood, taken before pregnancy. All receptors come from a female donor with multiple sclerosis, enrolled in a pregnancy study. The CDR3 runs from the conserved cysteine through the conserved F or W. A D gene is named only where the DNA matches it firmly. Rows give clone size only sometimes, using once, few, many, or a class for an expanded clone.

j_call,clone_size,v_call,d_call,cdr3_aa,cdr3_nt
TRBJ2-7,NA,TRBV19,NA,CASSIGGLAEQYF,TGTGCCAGTAGTATCGGGGGACTTGCAGAGCAGTACTTC
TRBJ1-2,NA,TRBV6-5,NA,CASSGGYTF,TGTGCCTCTTCCGGTGGCTACACCTTC
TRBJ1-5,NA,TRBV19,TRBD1,CASSIEWDSYQPQHF,TGTGCCAGTAGTATAGAATGGGACAGCTATCAGCCCCAGCATTTT
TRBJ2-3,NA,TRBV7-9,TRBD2,CASSLGFAGVRADTQYF,TGTGCCAGCAGCTTAGGTTTTGCGGGAGTTCGGGCAGATACGCAGTATTTT
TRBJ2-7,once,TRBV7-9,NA,CASSPRGRADVQYF,TGTGCCAGCAGCCCTAGGGGCAGGGCGGATGTGCAGTACTTC
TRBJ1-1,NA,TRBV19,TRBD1,CASSQPQGDLMNTEAFF,TGTGCCAGTAGCCAACCACAGGGGGATTTGATGAACACTGAAGCTTTCTTT
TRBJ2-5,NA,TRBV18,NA,CASSPGRGGETQYF,TGTGCCAGCTCACCAGGACGGGGTGGAGAGACCCAGTACTTC
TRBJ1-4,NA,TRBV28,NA,CASSWSYRRLGEVLFF,TGTGCCAGCAGTTGGAGTTACAGGAGGCTCGGGGAGGTACTGTTTTTT
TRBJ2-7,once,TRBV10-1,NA,CASYLYGDTRREQYF,TGCGCCAGCTACCTCTATGGGGACACCAGGAGAGAGCAGTACTTC
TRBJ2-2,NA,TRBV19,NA,CASSRRTDSNTGELFF,TGTGCCAGTAGTAGGAGAACTGATTCGAACACCGGGGAGCTGTTTTTT
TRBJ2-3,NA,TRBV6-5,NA,CASSLLANTDTQYF,TGTGCCAGCAGTCTATTAGCCAACACAGATACGCAGTATTTT
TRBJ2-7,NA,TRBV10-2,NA,CASEGGARGGYEQYF,TGCGCCAGTGAGGGGGGGGCCCGAGGTGGTTACGAGCAGTACTTC
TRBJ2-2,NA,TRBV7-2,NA,CASSRTGNTGELFF,TGTGCCAGCAGCCGCACAGGGAACACCGGGGAGCTGTTTTTT
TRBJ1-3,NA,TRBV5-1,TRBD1,CASSPGTGYGNTIYF,TGCGCCAGCAGCCCCGGGACAGGGTATGGAAACACCATATATTTT
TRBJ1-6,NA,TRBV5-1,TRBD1,CASSWDRTNSPLHF,TGCGCCAGCAGCTGGGACAGAACAAATTCACCCCTCCACTTT
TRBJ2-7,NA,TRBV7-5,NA,CARSNRDRSHYEQYF,TGTGCCAGAAGCAACCGGGACAGATCCCACTACGAGCAGTACTTC
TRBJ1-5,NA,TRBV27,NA,CASSLLGVINQPQHF,TGTGCCAGCAGTTTATTAGGGGTAATCAATCAGCCCCAGCATTTT
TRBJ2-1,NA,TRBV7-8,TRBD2,CASSLAVSLAGSSYNEQFF,TGTGCCAGCAGCTTAGCGGTATCCCTAGCGGGTAGCTCCTACAATGAGCAGTTCTTC
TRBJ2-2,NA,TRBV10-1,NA,CASSESVRVTGELFF,TGCGCCAGCAGTGAGTCGGTCAGGGTAACCGGGGAGCTGTTTTTT
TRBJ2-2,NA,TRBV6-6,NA,CASSYSLGGTPGELFF,TGTGCCAGCAGTTACTCTCTCGGAGGGACCCCCGGGGAGCTGTTTTTT
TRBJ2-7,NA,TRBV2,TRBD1,CASNKQGSSYEQYF,TGTGCCAGCAATAAACAGGGGAGCTCCTACGAGCAGTACTTC
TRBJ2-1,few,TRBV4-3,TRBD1,CASSQEGQGSYNEQFF,TGCGCCAGCAGCCAAGAGGGACAGGGATCTTACAATGAGCAGTTCTTC
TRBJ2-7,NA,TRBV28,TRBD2,CASSLSTSGGYEQYF,TGTGCCAGCAGTTTGTCGACTAGCGGGGGCTACGAGCAGTACTTC
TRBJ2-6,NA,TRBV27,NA,CASSFFQGHGANVLTF,TGTGCCAGCAGTTTCTTCCAGGGTCATGGGGCCAACGTCCTGACTTTC
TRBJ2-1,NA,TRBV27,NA,CASSLDRSSYNEQFF,TGTGCCAGCAGTTTAGACAGGAGCTCCTACAATGAGCAGTTCTTC
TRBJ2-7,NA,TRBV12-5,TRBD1,CASGLGSWTGGGEQYF,TGTGCTAGTGGTTTGGGATCCTGGACAGGGGGAGGCGAGCAGTACTTC
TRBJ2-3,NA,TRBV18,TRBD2,CASSPLPSGRAEDTQYF,TGTGCCAGCTCACCATTACCTAGCGGGAGGGCCGAAGATACGCAGTATTTT
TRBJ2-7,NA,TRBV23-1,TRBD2,CASSRRGAGGLHYEQYF,TGCGCCAGCAGTCGCCGGGGAGCGGGAGGATTGCACTACGAGCAGTACTTC
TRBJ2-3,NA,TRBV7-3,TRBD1,CASSLDRSTDTQYF,TGTGCCAGCAGCTTGGACAGGAGCACAGATACGCAGTATTTT